Listed here are 17 T cell receptor beta chains from one sample, sequenced in a study of cytomegalovirus exposure and HLA in healthy donors. PCR amplification relied on 60 Vbeta primers (plus 13 Jbeta primers). Profiled with immunoSEQ multiplex PCR; TCRdb holds only in-frame clones, not every one. The sample has 150,000 to 180,000 clones, 65% to 85% seen once. Material for sequencing was PBMCs. These receptor sequences come from a middle-aged woman in good health and CMV-seropositive.

This clone was seen only once. J is TRBJ2-7 and V is TRBV5-1, with D tentatively TRBD1 (7 bases). The germline CDR1 and CDR2 sequences are SGHRS and YFSETQ. V gave up 0 bases and J gave up 3 bases, with 13 bases separating them. This CDR3 is built from 15 residues. In DNA, the CDR3 is TGCGCCAGCAGCTTGGATCCAGGGGGGCACTACGAGCAGTACTTC. This translates into CASSLDPGGHYEQYF.

The sample holds many counts of this clone. J is TRBJ1-1 and V is TRBV19, with D perhaps TRBD1 (5 bases). This CDR3 is 14 amino acids long. V lost 4 bases to trimming and J lost 4 bases, with 13 bases between them. Germline assignment: CDR1 LNHDA and CDR2 SQIVND (reference sequence). CDR3 coding DNA: TGTGCCAGTAGTACTAATCAGGGTAGCACTGAAGCTTTCTTT. It yields the protein CASSTNQGSTEAFF. The variable domain in full, completed from reference TRBV19 and TRBJ1-1, reads DGGITQSPKYLFRKEGQNVTLSCEQNLNHDAMYWYRQDPGQGLRLIYYSQIVNDFQKGDIAEGYSVSREKKESFPLTVTSAQKNPTAFYLCASSTNQGSTEAFFGQGTRLTVV.

V and J are TRBV5-1 and TRBJ2-3; D is ambiguous. The CDR3 totals 16 residues. V was trimmed by 0 bases and J by 0 bases, leaving 11 bases between them. CDR1 and CDR2 from the germline V gene are SGHRS and YFSETQ. CDR3 coding DNA: TGCGCCAGCAGCTTGGGGGCAGTGGGTAGCACAGATACGCAGTATTTT. This encodes CASSLGAVGSTDTQYF.

This rearrangement joins TRBV27 to TRBJ2-7, with 7 nucleotides matching TRBD1. The trim removed 2 bases at V and 2 bases at J, leaving 9 bases unmatched. This CDR3 has 16 residues. Germline V gene lookup returns CDR1 MNHEY and CDR2 SMNVEV (reference sequence). CDR3: CASSLNSVTGPYEQYF. In nucleotides, the CDR3 is TGTGCCAGCAGTTTAAACAGTGTGACAGGGCCCTACGAGCAGTACTTC.

This clone has a handful of counts. This chain links TRBV27 with TRBJ1-2; TRBD1 matches 8 bases. Trimming removed 5 bases from V and 4 bases from J; junction bases left unmatched: 9. Germline CDR1 is MNHEY and CDR2 is SMNVEV (reference sequence). This CDR3 spans 15 amino acids. DNA for the CDR3: TGTGCCAGCAGTCTAGGGACAGGACCACGCTATGGCTACACCTTC. It codes for CASSLGTGPRYGYTF.

This clone was observed a handful of times. The CDR3: CASSEFRQSENIQYF. In DNA form, the CDR3 reads TGTGCCAGCAGTGAATTTCGACAGAGCGAAAACATTCAGTACTTC. The V and J genes are TRBV6-1 and TRBJ2-4; a weak D match, TRBD1 (5 bases). Germline V gene data show CDR1 as MNHNS and CDR2 as SASEGT. The V gene lost 2 bases and the J gene lost 5 bases, with 13 bases spanning the gap. The CDR3 is 15 residues long.

The genes are TRBV27 and TRBJ2-7, with 9 bases identical to TRBD1. The length of the CDR3 is 15 residues. The germline V gene encodes CDR1 MNHEY and CDR2 SMNVEV (reference sequence). Trimming took 5 bases from V and 5 from J; bases not matched to a gene: 10. The CDR3 here is CASSDPGQGANEQYF. The DNA of the CDR3 is TGTGCCAGCAGTGACCCGGGACAGGGAGCTAACGAGCAGTACTTC.

This chain links TRBV27 with TRBJ2-7, with a tentative D call TRBD2 (6 bases). Germline CDR1 and CDR2: MNHEY and SMNVEV (reference sequence). The ends were cut back, 6 bases at V and 7 bases at J, with 13 bases in the middle. This CDR3 is built from 12 residues. CDR3 sequence reads: CASSPAGGEQYF. Written as DNA, the CDR3 is TGTGCCAGCAGCCCTGCCGGGGGAGAGCAGTACTTC.

This chain uses TRBV10-3 with TRBJ2-1; the match to TRBD1 covers 8 bases. The germline CDR1 and CDR2 sequences are ENHRY and SYGVKD. CDR3 size: 15 residues. V shed 10 bases and J 0 bases; nucleotides not matched to a gene: 8. The CDR3 sequence is CASGGQGSSYNEQFF. The CDR3 DNA reads TGTGCCAGCGGCGGACAGGGTAGCTCCTACAATGAGCAGTTCTTC.

CDR3 in DNA: TGTGCCAGCAGTTACCCGTCGACCACAGGGGGTGGCTACACCTTC. This encodes CASSYPSTTGGGYTF. This rearrangement joins TRBV6-5 to TRBJ1-2, with TRBD1 matching 8 bases. This CDR3 is built from 15 residues. Germline V gives CDR1 MNHEY, CDR2 SVGAGI. The ends lost 2 bases at V and 7 bases at J; junction bases unmatched: 9.

V usage is TRBV7-3 and J usage is TRBJ2-7, with a tentative D call TRBD1 (6 bases). In germline, CDR1 is SGHTA, CDR2 FQGTGA. Trimming shortened V by 1 base and J by 3 bases, and 10 bases separated the two germline ends. This CDR3 has 14 amino acids. CDR3 amino acids: CASSLSRGNYEQYF. The CDR3 DNA follows: TGTGCCAGCAGCTTAAGCAGGGGTAACTACGAGCAGTACTTC.

The J gene is TRBJ1-1, the V gene TRBV30, with TRBD1 matching 7 bases. The trim removed 3 bases at V and 0 bases at J, leaving 4 bases unmatched. Germline CDR1 reads GTSNPN; CDR2 reads SVGIG (reference sequence). The CDR3 has 14 residues. The CDR3 DNA reads TGTGCCTGGAGCGAAGGGGGCCTGAACACTGAAGCTTTCTTT. Translation gives CAWSEGGLNTEAFF.

This chain joins TRBV7-9 and TRBJ1-4, with 8 positions matching TRBD1. This CDR3 contains 16 residues. Germline CDR1 and CDR2: SEHNR and FQNEAQ (reference sequence). J gave up 4 bases and V 5 bases, and 9 bases lay outside the gene matches. The CDR3 DNA reads TGTGCCAGCAGCATTATCAGGGGGCAGGTTAATGAAAAACTGTTTTTT. This translates into CASSIIRGQVNEKLFF. The full variable domain, with the rest looked up from reference TRBV7-9 and TRBJ1-4, is DTGVSQNPRHKITKRGQNVTFRCDPISEHNRLYWYRQTLGQGPEFLTYFQNEAQLEKSRLLSDRFSAERPKGSFSTLEIQRTEQGDSAMYLCASSIIRGQVNEKLFFGSGTQLSVL.

This clone was observed once. The chain is built from TRBV6-7 and TRBJ2-5; TRBD2 might be the D (7 bases). Matching the DNA end better, TRBJ2-7 makes the J call doubtful. TRBV6-7 is labeled an ORF, and its function is uncertain. The CDR3 has 19 residues. The CDR3 loop reads CASSYPPLWGGYSSYEQYF. The DNA for the CDR3 is TGTGCCAGCAGTTACCCACCCTTGTGGGGGGGCTATAGCTCCTACGAGCAGTACTTC.

The genes are TRBV5-1 and TRBJ2-7; perhaps TRBD1 as D (5 bases). The V end was cut by 4 bases, the J end by 1 base, with 15 bases between. Germline loops: CDR1 SGHRS, CDR2 YFSETQ. The CDR3 runs 15 residues. Here the CDR3 DNA reads TGCGCCAGCAGCCTACTCGCGCAGGGATCCTACGAGCAGTACTTC. Translation gives CASSLLAQGSYEQYF.

This rearrangement joins TRBV5-1 to TRBJ2-5, with 12 bases fitting TRBD2. This CDR3 has 15 amino acids. Germline CDR1 SGHRS, CDR2 YFSETQ. J was trimmed by 5 bases and V by 0 bases; bases with no gene match: 2. The chain's CDR3 is CASSLGLAGVETQYF. The CDR3 DNA reads as TGCGCCAGCAGCTTGGGACTAGCGGGAGTGGAGACCCAGTACTTC.

The chain employs TRBV19 and TRBJ1-1; 9 bases fit TRBD1. In germline, CDR1 is LNHDA, CDR2 SQIVND (reference sequence). V was pared by 8 bases and J by 3 bases, with 10 bases of the junction left unmatched. This CDR3 has 15 residues. CDR3 loop: CASRLVQGADTEAFF. For the CDR3, the DNA is TGTGCCAGTCGGCTGGTACAGGGGGCCGACACTGAAGCTTTCTTT.